Given below is one T cell receptor beta chain in context. Germline values: CDR1 SGHTA, CDR2 FQGNSA. After removal of 7 bases from V and 7 bases from J, the junction contained 12 bases not matched to a gene. The CDR3 loop spans 14 amino acids. Patients from Seattle were sampled longitudinally, starting during active infection. This record belongs to a study of blood T cell repertoires in COVID-19. Turning to the study itself: Researchers got acute and convalescent COVID-19 samples from the United States, Italy and Spain. In each case, the material was cDNA or gDNA derived from T cells, B-cell-depleted T cells, or PBMCs.

As handled by the study authors: Estimation of nucleated cell counts was performed using reference gene primer amplification. Clones were read by immunoSEQ multiplex PCR, and TCRdb kept only the in-frame ones, dropping some. For V, J and clone size, that table is used; D and trimming come from the DNA. The sample has fewer than 450,000 clones, around 86% seen once. The rearrangement links TRBV7-2 to TRBJ2-5; 7 bases are a match to TRBD2. This TCR derives from a woman aged 45-59 years with COVID-19, enrolled during active disease. Sequencing used peripheral blood. The CDR3 protein is CASNYREAAGTQYF. The CDR3 bases are TGTGCCAGCAACTATCGGGAGGCGGCGGGGACCCAGTACTTC.